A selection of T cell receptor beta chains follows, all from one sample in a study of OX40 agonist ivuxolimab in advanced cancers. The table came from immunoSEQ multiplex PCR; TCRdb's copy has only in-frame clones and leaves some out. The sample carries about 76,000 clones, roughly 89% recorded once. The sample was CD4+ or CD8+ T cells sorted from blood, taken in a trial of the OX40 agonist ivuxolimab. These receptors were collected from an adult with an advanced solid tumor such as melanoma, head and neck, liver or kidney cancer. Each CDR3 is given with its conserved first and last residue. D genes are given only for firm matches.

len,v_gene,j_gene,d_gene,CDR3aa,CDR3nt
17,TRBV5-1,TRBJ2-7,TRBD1,CASSGKGGGYTAYEQYF,TGCGCCAGCAGCGGTAAAGGGGGCGGTTACACCGCCTACGAGCAGTACTTC
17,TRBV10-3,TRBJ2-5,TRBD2,CAISDGSSGRSQETQYF,TGTGCCATCAGTGACGGGTCTAGCGGGAGGTCCCAAGAGACCCAGTACTTC
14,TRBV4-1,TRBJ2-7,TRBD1,CASSQDGQGDEQYF,TGCGCCAGCAGCCAAGATGGACAGGGAGACGAGCAGTACTTC
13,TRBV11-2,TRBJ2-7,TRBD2,CASSSGLYYEQYF,TGTGCCAGCAGCTCGGGACTATACTACGAGCAGTACTTC
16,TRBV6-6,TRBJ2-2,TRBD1,CASSYSTGPNTGELFF,TGTGCCAGCAGTTACTCGACAGGGCCGAACACCGGGGAGCTGTTTTTT
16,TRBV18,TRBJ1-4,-,CASSPRAPGFGEKLFF,TGTGCCAGCTCACCACGTGCCCCAGGGTTCGGGGAAAAACTGTTTTTT
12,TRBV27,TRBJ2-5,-,CASSFAGETQYF,TGTGCCAGCAGTTTCGCGGGAGAGACCCAGTACTTC
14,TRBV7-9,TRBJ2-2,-,CASSPRWDTGELFF,TGTGCCAGCAGCCCTCGTTGGGACACCGGGGAGCTGTTTTTT
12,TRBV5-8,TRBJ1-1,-,CASSSAYTEAFF,TGTGCCAGCAGCTCGGCCTACACTGAAGCTTTCTTT
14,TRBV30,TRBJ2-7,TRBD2,CACPSTGRAYEQYF,TGTGCCTGCCCCTCTACCGGGAGGGCCTACGAGCAGTACTTC
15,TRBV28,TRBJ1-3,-,CASSTTTESGNTIYF,TGTGCCAGCAGTACGACGACAGAATCCGGAAACACCATATATTTT
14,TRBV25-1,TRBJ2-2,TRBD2,CASSDGRDTGELFF,TGTGCCAGCAGTGACGGGAGGGACACCGGGGAGCTGTTTTTT
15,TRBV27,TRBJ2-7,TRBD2,CASSYTSGRAEEQYF,TGTGCCAGCAGTTATACTAGCGGGAGGGCCGAGGAGCAGTACTTC
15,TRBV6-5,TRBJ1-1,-,CASRGSGGFNTEAFF,TGTGCCAGCAGAGGCTCTGGGGGATTTAACACTGAAGCTTTCTTT
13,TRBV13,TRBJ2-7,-,CASSSPGHYEQYF,TGTGCCAGCAGCTCACCGGGACACTACGAGCAGTACTTC
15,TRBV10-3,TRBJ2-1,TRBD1,CAINKQGSRANEQFF,TGTGCCATCAACAAACAGGGGTCGAGAGCCAATGAGCAGTTCTTC
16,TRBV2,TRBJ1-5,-,CASSQFGDYSNQPQHF,TGTGCCAGCAGTCAATTTGGGGACTATAGCAATCAGCCCCAGCATTTT
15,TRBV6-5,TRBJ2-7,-,CASSYSSAAAYEQYF,TGTGCCAGCAGTTACTCGAGCGCAGCCGCCTACGAGCAGTACTTC
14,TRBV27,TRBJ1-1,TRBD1,CASSPTGALTEAFF,TGTGCCAGCAGTCCGACAGGGGCACTCACTGAAGCTTTCTTT
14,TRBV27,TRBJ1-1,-,CASNLQGSGTEAFF,TGTGCCAGCAATTTACAGGGTAGCGGCACTGAAGCTTTCTTT
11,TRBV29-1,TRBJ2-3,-,CSVRGGETQYF,TGCAGCGTTAGGGGGGGGGAGACGCAGTATTTT
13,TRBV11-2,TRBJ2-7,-,CASSLGDSGEQYF,TGTGCCAGCAGCTTAGGAGACAGCGGCGAGCAGTACTTC
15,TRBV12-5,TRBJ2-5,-,CASGLGNRGGETQYF,TGTGCTAGTGGTTTGGGGAACAGGGGAGGAGAGACCCAGTACTTC